A single sample is the source of the 13 T cell receptor beta chains below, sequenced in a study of blood T cell repertoires in COVID-19. Sequencing was performed with immunoSEQ multiplex PCR; in TCRdb, only in-frame clones are kept and a portion is missing. The sample contains fewer than 400,000 clones, around 85% of which appear only once. The sequencing sample was made of peripheral blood. Source of these receptors: a woman between 18 and 29 years old with acute or convalescent COVID-19.

In this sample, this clone turned up once. The chain couples TRBV5-5 to TRBJ2-7; TRBD1 matches at 7 bases. Trimming at V came to 3 bases and at J to 3 bases, leaving 6 bases not matched to a gene. This CDR3 is built from 14 residues. Looked up from germline, CDR1 is SGHKS and CDR2 is YYEKEE (reference sequence). CDR3: CASSSGTAFYEQYF. CDR3 in DNA: TGTGCCAGCAGCTCCGGGACAGCCTTCTACGAGCAGTACTTC.

The chain employs TRBV3-1 (or the pseudogene TRBV3-2) and TRBJ2-3; 9 bases agree with TRBD2. J gave up 14 bases and V 2 bases, and 8 bases lay outside the gene matches. CDR3 length equals 13 residues. CDR1 is LGHDT, CDR2 YNNKEL, per germline (reference sequence). The CDR3: CASSQFLGTSWYF. CDR3 nucleotide sequence: TGTGCCAGCAGCCAATTTTTGGGGACTAGCTGGTATTTT.

V is TRBV5-6 and J is TRBJ2-7; 8 bases match TRBD1. The CDR3 is made up of 13 amino acids. With V trimmed by 7 bases and J by 7 bases, 10 bases remained unmatched. Germline V gene lookup returns CDR1 SGHDT and CDR2 YYEEEE. The CDR3: CASRYQGAREQYF. In DNA form, the CDR3 reads TGTGCCAGCCGATACCAGGGGGCGCGGGAGCAGTACTTC.

The rearrangement joins TRBV18 to TRBJ2-1; 11 bases are shared with TRBD2. The CDR3 is 20 amino acids. J was trimmed by 0 bases and V by 2 bases; bases with no gene match: 12. Germline V CDR1 and CDR2: KGHSH, LQKENI. The CDR3 loop is CASSPGPGLADGSSYNEQFF. CDR3 coding DNA: TGTGCCAGCTCACCAGGGCCGGGACTAGCGGACGGAAGCTCCTACAATGAGCAGTTCTTC.

This clone was seen only a few times. The chain couples TRBV7-8 to TRBJ1-2; D possibly corresponds to TRBD1 (6 bases). Per the germline V gene, CDR1 is SGHVS and CDR2 is FQNEAQ. The CDR3 spans 15 residues. Between the trimmed V and J ends, which lost 5 bases and 8 bases, there was a span of 21 bases. The CDR3 DNA reads as TGTGCCAGCAGCCTCCGGGACACACCTAGGGGAGGCTACACCTTC. It codes for CASSLRDTPRGGYTF.

There are a few counts of this clone. The chain is built from TRBV2 and TRBJ1-1; D is uncertain. This CDR3 has 13 amino acids. CDR1 is SNHLY, CDR2 FYNNEI, per germline. Trimming left V 6 bases short and J 6 bases short, with 14 bases between. The CDR3 coding sequence is TGTGCCAGCAGCGAATTGGAGGGCCCTGAAGCTTTCTTT. Protein sequence: CASSELEGPEAFF.

The gene calls are TRBV5-1 and TRBJ1-4; D is perhaps TRBD1 (6 bases). The CDR3 has 15 residues. From germline, CDR1 is SGHRS and CDR2 YFSETQ. Trimming cost V 6 bases and J 0 bases, with 12 bases left between them. DNA for the CDR3: TGCGCCAGCACCGGGGACACCCCAACTAATGAAAAACTGTTTTTT. Translation gives CASTGDTPTNEKLFF.

Note on this clone: The sample holds other DNA sequences that translate to the same CDR3. The rearrangement uses TRBV24-1 and TRBJ1-4; D is unclear. Trimming removed 5 bases from V and 8 bases from J, with 8 bases in between. CDR3 length: 12 amino acids. The germline V gene has CDR1 KGHDR and CDR2 SFDVKD. The CDR3 nucleotides are TGTGCCACCAGTGTTCGCGGGGAAAAACTGTTTTTT. As protein: CATSVRGEKLFF.

The chain is built from TRBV28 and TRBJ1-2; D is possibly TRBD1 (5 bases). Trimming left V 3 bases short and J 13 bases short, with 18 bases between. Germline V gene data show CDR1 as MDHEN and CDR2 as SYDVKM. This CDR3 has 13 amino acids. CDR3 sequence reads: CASSLKEQVAGTF. In DNA, the CDR3 is TGTGCCAGCAGTTTGAAGGAACAGGTAGCAGGCACCTTC.

This chain links TRBV28 with TRBJ2-3; 7 bases align to TRBD2. Germline CDR1 reads MDHEN; CDR2 reads SYDVKM. V shed 5 bases and J 4 bases; nucleotides not matched to a gene: 6. There are 14 residues in the CDR3. The CDR3 protein is CASSRGVTSDTQYF. The CDR3 bases are TGTGCCAGCAGTCGGGGGGTAACATCAGATACGCAGTATTTT.

The rearrangement uses TRBV19 and TRBJ1-3; no definite D call. Trimming removed 7 bases at V and 0 bases at J, with 7 bases between. The CDR3 runs 13 residues. Germline V gene lookup returns CDR1 LNHDA and CDR2 SQIVND (reference sequence). In DNA, the CDR3 is TGTGCCAGTATACCCAGCTCTGGAAACACCATATATTTT. Its translation: CASIPSSGNTIYF.

This clone was found a few times. The rearrangement links TRBV24-1 to TRBJ1-2; TRBD1 might be the D (6 bases). V lost 2 bases to trimming and J lost 0 bases, with 24 bases between them. Germline CDR1 reads KGHDR; CDR2 reads SFDVKD. The CDR3 consists of 20 residues. CDR3 coding DNA: TGTGCCACCAGTGATTACGGCAGGGGCTACCTCATGCGTACTAACTATGGCTACACCTTC. It is translated as CATSDYGRGYLMRTNYGYTF.

J is TRBJ2-1 and V is TRBV11-2; no reliable D call. The CDR3 totals 16 residues. The V end was cut by 5 bases, the J end by 0 bases, with 14 bases between. CDR1 is SGHAT, CDR2 FQNNGV, per germline. This CDR3 is CASSGPWRGSYNEQFF. The CDR3 region has the DNA TGTGCCAGCAGCGGCCCATGGCGAGGCTCCTACAATGAGCAGTTCTTC.